This entry describes one TCR beta chain. The protocol was immunoSEQ multiplex PCR, while the TCRdb copy is restricted to in-frame clones and leaves out a portion. The table lists 130,000 or so clones, 70% to 90% of them singletons. The data belong to a study of T cell responses to AZD1222 COVID-19 vaccine. Study-level background: Samples with a second dose at about 4 or about 12 weeks were pooled together.

Germline V gives CDR1 SGHRS, CDR2 YFSETQ. This CDR3 has 14 amino acids. The V and J ends lost 1 base and 6 bases respectively, with 10 bases between them. The receptor comes from an adult in good health. V usage is TRBV5-1 and J usage is TRBJ2-2; TRBD1 is a possible D gene (5 bases). Sequences were derived from peripheral blood, sampled on day 0 of AZD1222 vaccination. Here the CDR3 reads CASSLNRLAGELFF. CDR3 sequence (DNA): TGCGCCAGCAGCTTGAACAGGTTGGCCGGGGAGCTGTTTTTT.